This T cell receptor beta chain was identified in a study of response to subunit inactivated influenza vaccine. In regard to this clonotype: As yet, its antigen is unknown.

TCRdb independently ran MiXCR on the RT-PCR reads; one entry per CDR3 protein. The repertoire holds approximately 530,000 distinct CDR3 sequences, with roughly 8.2% as singletons. Study results and limitations: The authors put forward the suggestion that each seasonal influenza vaccination may bring in only a limited number of new T cells.

The CDR3 spans 13 residues. CDR1 ENHRY and CDR2 SYGVKD come from the germline V gene. V was pared by 8 bases and J by 3 bases, with 14 bases between. V is TRBV10-3 and J is TRBJ2-7; a possible D gene is TRBD2 (7 bases). The sequencing used PBMCs from blood, collected roughly 24 months after vaccination. The sequence came from a man aged 50 to 69 who received an inactivated influenza vaccine. The chain's CDR3 is CAIGGAGNYEQYF. CDR3 DNA sequence: TGTGCCATCGGGGGGGCGGGTAACTACGAGCAGTACTTC.